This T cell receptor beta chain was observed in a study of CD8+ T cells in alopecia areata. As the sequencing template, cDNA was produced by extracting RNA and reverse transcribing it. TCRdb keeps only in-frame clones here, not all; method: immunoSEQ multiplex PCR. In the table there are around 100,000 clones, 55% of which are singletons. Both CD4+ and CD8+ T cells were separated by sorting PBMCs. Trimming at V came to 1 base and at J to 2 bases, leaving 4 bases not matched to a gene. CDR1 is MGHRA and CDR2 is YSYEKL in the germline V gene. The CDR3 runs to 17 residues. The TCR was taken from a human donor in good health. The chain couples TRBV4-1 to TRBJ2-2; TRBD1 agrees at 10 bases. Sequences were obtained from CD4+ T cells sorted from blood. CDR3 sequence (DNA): TGCGCCAGCAGCCAAGCGGGACAGGGGACAAACACCGGGGAGCTGTTTTTT. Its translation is CASSQAGQGTNTGELFF.